These 6 T cell receptor beta chains share one sample of origin, sequenced in a study of blood T cell repertoires in COVID-19. Repertoires were generated with immunoSEQ multiplex PCR, while TCRdb's copy carries only in-frame clones and drops some. The sample carries roughly 46,000 clones, over 80% recorded once. What was sequenced was peripheral blood. The receptors were gathered from a human donor in a cohort sampled during active COVID-19.

The chain joins TRBV7-9 to TRBJ2-7; D is ambiguous. The CDR3 runs 13 residues. The ends were cut back, 4 bases at V and 6 bases at J, with 13 bases in the middle. Per germline, CDR1 SEHNR and CDR2 FQNEAQ (reference sequence). Written as DNA, the CDR3 is TGTGCCAGCAGCTCCCCCCCTTCGGGCGAGCAGTACTTC. Amino acids: CASSSPPSGEQYF.

The rearrangement uses TRBV5-1 and TRBJ2-1; D not certain. V was trimmed by 0 bases and J by 7 bases, leaving 14 bases between them. The CDR3 runs to 15 residues. CDR1 is SGHRS and CDR2 is YFSETQ in the germline V gene. The CDR3 here is CASSLDLVRKNEQFF. Here the CDR3 DNA reads TGCGCCAGCAGCTTGGATCTAGTACGTAAAAATGAGCAGTTCTTC. The full variable domain, with the rest looked up from reference TRBV5-1 and TRBJ2-1, is KAGVTQTPRYLIKTRGQQVTLSCSPISGHRSVSWYQQTPGQGLQFLFEYFSETQRNKGNFPGRFSGRQFSNSRSEMNVSTLELGDSALYLCASSLDLVRKNEQFFGPGTRLTVL.

The chain carries TRBV27 and TRBJ1-1; D is ambiguous. The germline V gene has CDR1 MNHEY and CDR2 SMNVEV (reference sequence). The CDR3 consists of 15 residues. Trimming stripped 5 bases from V and 1 base from J, with 14 bases between. The CDR3 DNA is TGTGCCAGCAGTCCCCAGGTGGTCGGGAACACTGAAGCTTTCTTT. Translation: CASSPQVVGNTEAFF.

V usage is TRBV28 and J usage is TRBJ1-2; D is undetermined. V gave up 2 bases and J gave up 6 bases, with 13 bases separating them. The CDR3 runs 14 residues. The V gene's germline CDR1 is MDHEN and CDR2 SYDVKM. The CDR3 bases are TGTGCCAGCAGTTTAATCGGAGGGCCAGATGGCTACACCTTC. Translated, it gives CASSLIGGPDGYTF.

The chain has TRBV14 and TRBJ2-7, with 7 bases matching TRBD2. The CDR3 extends over 14 amino acids. The germline V gene encodes CDR1 SGHDN and CDR2 FVKESK. After removal of 5 bases from V and 6 bases from J, the junction contained 10 bases not matched to a gene. CDR3 loop: CASSFGGGVGEQYF. Here the CDR3 DNA reads TGTGCCAGCAGCTTCGGCGGGGGAGTAGGCGAGCAGTACTTC.

The chain couples TRBV7-3 to TRBJ1-1, with 9 nucleotides matching TRBD1. V lost 0 bases and J lost 8; bases outside the gene matches: 4. The CDR3 consists of 14 residues. CDR1 SGHTA and CDR2 FQGTGA come from the germline V gene. The CDR3 coding sequence is TGTGCCAGCAGCTTAACGTATGGGACAGGGGAAGCTTTCTTT. Translated, it gives CASSLTYGTGEAFF.